The clone carrying this T cell receptor beta chain was seen at least ten times. What it binds is unknown. This sample is drawn from a study of T cells in Graves' hyperthyroidism and ophthalmopathy. Study findings and constraints: Onset of ophthalmopathy came a median approximately 6.5 months after the model predicted it. Among thyroid clonotypes expanded above 0.001, most also appeared in blood.

Newly diagnosed hyperthyroidism patients aged 18 to 65 years had disease lasting under 2 months. Patients were excluded because of uncontrolled infection, other autoimmune disease, pregnancy or lactation. There are 18 residues in the CDR3. CDR1 and CDR2 from the germline V gene are SNHLY and FYNNEI. The ends lost 2 bases at V and 2 bases at J; junction bases unmatched: 11. RNA transcripts served as the template for amplifying TCR beta CDR3 regions. In the first-round RT-PCR of the TCR CDR3, the HTBI primer set was used. One entry per CDR3 protein, called by TCRdb with MiXCR from the multiplex PCR reads. The sample lists a few hundred thousand distinct CDR3 sequences; around 45% were seen once.

This clonotype was sampled from a woman aged 18-29 years with Graves' hyperthyroidism. The sample comprised peripheral blood or thyroid tissue (not recorded which). V is TRBV2 and J is TRBJ2-5, with 10 bases matching TRBD2. CDR3 amino acids: CASSERRLAGVGQETQYF. The CDR3 DNA is TGTGCCAGCAGTGAACGTCGTCTAGCGGGAGTCGGACAAGAGACCCAGTACTTC. Variable domain in full (rest from reference TRBV2 and TRBJ2-5): EPEVTQTPSHQVTQMGQEVILRCVPISNHLYFYWYRQILGQKVEFLVSFYNNEISEKSEIFDDQFSVERPDGSNFTLKIRSTKLEDSAMYFCASSERRLAGVGQETQYFGPGTRLLVL.